This T cell receptor (beta chain) was profiled in a study of regulatory T cells in long-lasting Graves disease. The length of the CDR3 is 16 residues. Germline V gene lookup returns CDR1 SGHAT and CDR2 FQNNGV. Trimming took 4 bases from V and 5 from J; bases not matched to a gene: 11. Libraries of TCR beta came from iRepertoire HTBI primers plus Arm-PCR of CDR3 regions. TCRdb re-analysed the multiplex PCR reads in MiXCR, keeping a single row per CDR3 protein. The sample lists fewer than 400,000 distinct CDR3 sequences; around 20% were seen once. Time point of the sample: persistent/refractory GD, antithyroid drugs over 5 years with positive TRAb. PBMC RNA was the source of the TCR library.

The sample consisted of peripheral blood mononuclear cells (PBMCs), taken when the disease was refractory, from a patient treated with antithyroid drugs. The chain links TRBV11-2 to TRBJ2-1; TRBD2 matches at 7 bases. This receptor was obtained from a female donor with Graves disease. The CDR3 coding sequence is TGTGCCAGCAGCTCCATCCCCGGGACTACCGACAATGAGCAGTTCTTC. As protein: CASSSIPGTTDNEQFF.